These 7 T cell receptor beta chains were sequenced from one sample in a study of CD8 T cells in ankylosing spondylitis. Study-wide results and limits: It appeared that ankylosing spondylitis blood was characterized by a TCR beta motif of fewer than ten highly homologous variants.

MiXCR, run by TCRdb on the 5' RACE reads, gives a single entry per CDR3 protein. The repertoire has about 220,000 distinct CDR3 sequences, around 6.6% of them found once; the top ten carry approximately 15%. For these TCRs, the target antigens are not known. Sequenced: blood, either unsorted or a sorted T cell fraction (not recorded which). All receptors derive from a male donor with ankylosing spondylitis.

This clonotype was recorded at least ten times. The chain joins TRBV7-9 to TRBJ2-7; D unresolved. The V gene lost 1 base and the J gene lost 5 bases, with 6 bases spanning the gap. This CDR3 is built from 12 residues. Germline V lookup: CDR1 SEHNR, CDR2 FQNEAQ (reference sequence). The CDR3 coding sequence is TGTGCCAGCAGCTTAGTGAGAAACGAGCAGTACTTC. Its protein is CASSLVRNEQYF.

This clonotype was picked up many times. One end of the junction does not line up with germline, which may come from a read error. V gene TRBV7-9 combines with J gene TRBJ2-3; TRBD2 might be the D (6 bases). The CDR3 covers 11 residues. The germline gives CDR1 SEHNR, CDR2 FQNEAQ (reference sequence). This chain's CDR3 is CASSPRGTLGF. The CDR3 coding sequence is TGTGCCAGCAGCCCTCGGGGGACTCTGGGTTTT.

Points on this clonotype: Germline is not matched at one junction end, which may reflect a read error. The chain carries TRBV28 and TRBJ2-1; D not resolved. The length of the CDR3 is 11 residues. CDR1 is MDHEN, CDR2 SYDVKM, per germline. CDR3 nucleotides: TGTGCCAGCAATACTTACAATGAGCGGTTCTTC. Protein product: CASNTYNERFF.

This clonotype was observed many times. CDR3 sequence reads: CSARTSGRRTGELFF. The CDR3 DNA is TGCAGTGCTAGAACTAGCGGGAGGCGGACCGGGGAGCTGTTTTTT. The J gene is TRBJ2-2, the V gene TRBV20-1; 12 nucleotides align to TRBD2. The length of the CDR3 is 15 residues. Germline V gene sequence: CDR1 DFQATT, CDR2 SNEGSKA (reference sequence). After removal of 2 bases from V and 5 bases from J, the junction contained 3 bases not matched to a gene.

Many counts were recorded for this clonotype. J is TRBJ1-5 and V is TRBV28, with a tentative D call TRBD1 (6 bases). This CDR3 spans 15 amino acids. CDR1 and CDR2 (germline): MDHEN, SYDVKM. Trimming pared 2 bases from V and 6 bases from J, leaving 14 bases between. CDR3 sequence reads: CASSLLQGRSQPQHF. The DNA of the CDR3 is TGTGCCAGCAGTTTACTACAGGGAAGATCTCAGCCCCAGCATTTT.

This clonotype was counted many times. This chain connects TRBV20-1 to TRBJ1-4; TRBD1 matches 9 bases. From germline, CDR1 is DFQATT and CDR2 SNEGSKA (reference sequence). Losses at the gene ends were 5 bases for V and 5 bases for J; bases not matched to a gene: 9. The CDR3 covers 15 residues. The CDR3 reads CSAGAGTGLNEKLFF. In DNA, the CDR3 is TGCAGTGCTGGCGCGGGGACAGGGCTCAATGAAAAACTGTTTTTT.

This clonotype came up many times. The rearrangement joins TRBV29-1 to TRBJ2-2; D gene ambiguous. V gave up 5 bases and J gave up 3 bases, with 4 bases separating them. CDR3 length: 11 amino acids. Germline V gene lookup returns CDR1 SQVTM and CDR2 ANQGSEA. CDR3 amino acids: CSVIYTGELFF. Written as DNA, the CDR3 is TGCAGCGTTATCTACACCGGGGAGCTGTTTTTT.